Below, one T cell receptor (beta chain) is given with its context. Those who participated ranged in age from about 18 to 89 years and resided in about two dozen US areas. With 1 base clipped from V and 0 bases from J, the junction kept 11 bases outside the gene matches. The CDR3 is made up of 18 amino acids. CDR1 and CDR2 (germline): LGHNA, YSLEER. This sample is drawn from a study of blood T cell repertoires in COVID-19. For the study at large: Donors in Cohort 3 counted as recovered after two negative PCRs, clearance, or symptom resolution. Both acute and convalescent COVID-19 samples were obtained from the United States, Italy and Spain.

As originally analysed: Amplified reference gene primers provided the basis for estimating nucleated cell counts. Method: immunoSEQ multiplex PCR; TCRdb's copy keeps in-frame clones and lacks some. V and J calls and clone size are as listed in that table; D and trimming were resolved from the DNA. The sample lists some 300,000 clones, 88% occurring once. The chain couples TRBV4-3 to TRBJ2-7, with 8 bases that match TRBD2. The clonotype originates from a woman aged 60 to 75 in a cohort exposed to, infected with or recovered from COVID-19 (not recorded which). The sequenced sample consisted of PBMCs or T cells enriched from blood (not recorded which). CDR3 DNA sequence: TGCGCCAGCAGCCAAGGCGGGCCCGGGAGGGATTTCTCCTACGAGCAGTACTTC. It is translated as CASSQGGPGRDFSYEQYF.